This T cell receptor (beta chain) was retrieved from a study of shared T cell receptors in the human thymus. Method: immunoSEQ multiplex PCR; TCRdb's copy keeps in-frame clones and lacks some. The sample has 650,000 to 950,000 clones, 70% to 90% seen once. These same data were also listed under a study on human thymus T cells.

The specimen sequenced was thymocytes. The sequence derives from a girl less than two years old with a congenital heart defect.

The chain's CDR3 is CASSEEGPCRGCEYQPQHF. CDR3 DNA: TGTGCCAGCAGTGAAGAAGGGCCTTGCAGGGGGTGTGAGTATCAGCCCCAGCATTTT. The chain carries TRBV6-1 and TRBJ1-5, with TRBD1 identical over 7 bases. The CDR3 runs to 19 residues. V shed 1 base and J 5 bases; nucleotides not matched to a gene: 17. CDR1 and CDR2 from the germline V gene are MNHNS and SASEGT.